The 19 T cell receptor beta chains below all came from one sample that was sequenced in a study of CD8+CD57+ T cells in acquired aplastic anemia. Patients who underwent sequencing had shown CD8+CD57+ cell expansion by flow cytometry. TCR beta VDJ and CDR3 were profiled, and genomic DNA was the template. One entry per CDR3 protein results from TCRdb running MiXCR on the reads. The table has 75,000 to 100,000 distinct CDR3 sequences, around two thirds seen once; the top ten hold about 62%. Material for sequencing was sorted CD4+, CD8+, or CD8+CD57+ T cells (not recorded which) from PBMCs. The receptors here all came from a human donor with aplastic anemia.

The table lists this clonotype with a count of one. This chain uses TRBV20-1 with TRBJ1-5; TRBD1 might be the D (5 bases). The V end was cut by 0 bases, the J end by 0 bases, with 12 bases between. The CDR3 is 16 amino acids. From germline, CDR1 is DFQATT and CDR2 SNEGSKA (reference sequence). CDR3 protein: CSARDLGQHSNQPQHF. Here the CDR3 DNA reads TGCAGTGCTAGAGATCTCGGACAACATAGCAATCAGCCCCAGCATTTT.

The V and J genes are TRBV24-1 and TRBJ2-3, with 9 bases lining up with TRBD1. J was trimmed by 2 bases and V by 4 bases; bases with no gene match: 6. Germline loops: CDR1 KGHDR, CDR2 SFDVKD. The CDR3 totals 16 residues. CDR3 bases: TGTGCCACCAGTGACGGGACAGGGAGGGACACAGATACGCAGTATTTT. Amino acid sequence: CATSDGTGRDTDTQYF.

This clonotype was observed many times. The gene calls are TRBV9 and TRBJ2-3; D uncertain. This CDR3 contains 12 residues. The V end was cut by 4 bases, the J end by 3 bases, with 6 bases between. In germline, CDR1 is SGDLS, CDR2 YYNGEE. The DNA for the CDR3 is TGTGCCAGCAGCTTAGGTACAGATACGCAGTATTTT. The encoded protein is CASSLGTDTQYF.

This clonotype came up a few times. The genes are TRBV25-1 and TRBJ2-3; 8 bases align to TRBD2. Trimming removed 3 bases from V and 6 bases from J; junction bases left unmatched: 11. The CDR3 extends over 16 amino acids. Per germline, CDR1 MGHDK and CDR2 SYGVNS. The CDR3 DNA is TGTGCCAGCAGTGACATACCGGGACTAGGAAGGGATACGCAGTATTTT. It specifies CASSDIPGLGRDTQYF.

The gene calls are TRBV19 and TRBJ2-7, with TRBD2 matching 11 bases. The CDR3 contains 14 residues. Germline assignment: CDR1 LNHDA and CDR2 SQIVND (reference sequence). V dropped 5 bases and J dropped 7; count of bases not matched to a gene: 7. The CDR3 DNA reads TGTGCCAGTAGTTCCCCGGGACTAGCGGTTGAGCAGTACTTC. Its translation: CASSSPGLAVEQYF.

V and J are TRBV29-1 and TRBJ2-7, with D perhaps being TRBD1 or TRBD2 (5 bases each). Germline lookup yields CDR1 SQVTM and CDR2 ANQGSEA. The CDR3 length is 12 residues. Trimming shortened V by 7 bases and J by 3 bases, and 13 bases separated the two germline ends. The CDR3 nucleotides are TGCAGCGCTGAGGGTCAGGGCTACGAGCAGTACTTC. Its translation: CSAEGQGYEQYF.

The chain joins TRBV7-8 to TRBJ1-3, with 7 bases that match TRBD1. Germline V gene lookup returns CDR1 SGHVS and CDR2 FQNEAQ. Trimming removed 1 base from V and 6 bases from J; junction bases left unmatched: 0. The CDR3 consists of 13 residues. In nucleotides, the CDR3 is TGTGCCAGCAGCTTAGAGGGGGCAAACACCATATATTTT. Translated: CASSLEGANTIYF.

This chain joins TRBV7-6 and TRBJ2-2; 8 bases fit TRBD2. This CDR3 is built from 17 residues. V was clipped by 1 base and J by 5 bases; unmatched bases: 9. The V gene's germline CDR1 is SGHVS and CDR2 FNYEAQ. CDR3 amino acids: CASSLVTSGSTTGELFF. The CDR3 DNA sequence: TGTGCCAGCAGCTTAGTGACGAGCGGGAGTACTACCGGGGAGCTGTTTTTT.

The chain joins TRBV7-9 to TRBJ2-7; 7 bases align to TRBD2. The CDR3 loop spans 13 amino acids. The V gene end was trimmed by 8 bases and the J gene end by 0 bases; junction bases not matched to a gene: 4. CDR1 SEHNR and CDR2 FQNEAQ come from the germline V gene (reference sequence). The DNA for the CDR3 is TGTGCCAGCGGGGGGGATAGCTCCTACGAGCAGTACTTC. Amino acids: CASGGDSSYEQYF.

The rearrangement uses TRBV19 and TRBJ1-1; D is unresolved. CDR3 length: 14 amino acids. With 7 bases removed from V and 0 bases from J, the gap between germline ends came to 12 bases. Per germline, CDR1 LNHDA and CDR2 SQIVND (reference sequence). The CDR3 sequence: CASTEPAMNTEAFF. The CDR3 nucleotides read TGTGCCAGTACCGAACCCGCTATGAACACTGAAGCTTTCTTT.

CDR3 sequence: CATSEDSNQPQHF. CDR3 sequence (DNA): TGTGCCACCAGTGAGGACAGTAATCAGCCCCAGCATTTT. The chain uses TRBV24-1 and TRBJ1-5; TRBD1 might be the D (6 bases). Trimming took 4 bases from V and 4 from J, leaving 7 bases between them. This CDR3 has 13 residues. Germline CDR1 is KGHDR and CDR2 is SFDVKD.

This sequence joins TRBV11-1 and TRBJ2-7; 7 positions agree with TRBD1. The CDR3 runs to 20 residues. Looked up from germline, CDR1 is SGHAT and CDR2 is FQDESV (reference sequence). The V segment lost 0 bases and the J segment 3 bases; nucleotides outside the gene matches: 20. The CDR3 nucleotides read TGTGCCAGCAGCTTAGCGGCTTCGGGACAGCTACTAACAGGCTTCTACGAGCAGTACTTC. This codes for CASSLAASGQLLTGFYEQYF.

This clonotype showed up just once. The rearrangement links TRBV20-1 to TRBJ2-1; 13 positions agree with TRBD2. Germline CDR1 is DFQATT and CDR2 is SNEGSKA (reference sequence). Trimming at V came to 8 bases and at J to 9 bases, leaving 7 bases not matched to a gene. This CDR3 region has 13 residues. In DNA form, the CDR3 reads TGCAGTCCGACTAGCGGGAGGTTCGGTGAGCAGTTCTTC. Protein: CSPTSGRFGEQFF.

The chain joins TRBV20-1 to TRBJ1-5, with 7 bases that match TRBD1. Germline CDR1 DFQATT, CDR2 SNEGSKA (reference sequence). J was trimmed by 9 bases and V by 3 bases; bases with no gene match: 8. The CDR3 extends over 13 amino acids. CDR3 nucleotides: TGCAGTGCTAGGTTCCAGGGGGATTCGCCCCAGCATTTT. Its protein product is CSARFQGDSPQHF.

This clonotype appeared a few times. The rearrangement joins TRBV10-3 to TRBJ2-3; D not resolved. With 4 bases removed from V and 5 bases from J, the gap between germline ends came to 13 bases. CDR3 length: 14 amino acids. Germline assignment: CDR1 ENHRY and CDR2 SYGVKD. The CDR3 DNA reads TGTGCCATCAGTGGCTCTACCACGGGAGATACGCAGTATTTT. This translates into CAISGSTTGDTQYF.

This clonotype was seen a few times. The CDR3, as DNA: TGTGCCAGCAGTGAATGGTCAATCACCAATCAGCCCCAGCATTTT. Amino acids: CASSEWSITNQPQHF. This chain uses TRBV2 with TRBJ1-5; D remains ambiguous. CDR1 and CDR2 from the germline V gene are SNHLY and FYNNEI. This CDR3 contains 15 residues. V gave up 2 bases and J gave up 3 bases, with 11 bases separating them.

This clonotype was detected many times. V is TRBV5-1 and J is TRBJ1-4, with 8 bases aligning to TRBD1. Germline CDR1 reads SGHRS; CDR2 reads YFSETQ. This CDR3 spans 15 amino acids. With 3 bases clipped from V and 8 bases from J, the junction kept 9 bases outside the gene matches. CDR3 sequence (DNA): TGCGCCAGCAGCTCCTGGGACAGGAAGGACGAAAAACTGTTTTTT. Translating it yields CASSSWDRKDEKLFF.

This rearrangement joins TRBV10-1 to TRBJ2-1; 9 bases agree with TRBD1. V lost 4 bases and J lost 12; bases outside the gene matches: 4. The CDR3 spans 12 residues. The germline V gene encodes CDR1 WNHNN and CDR2 SYGVQD (reference sequence). CDR3 coding DNA: TGCGCCAGCAGTGCACCGGGACAGGGGCAGTTCTTC. Amino acids: CASSAPGQGQFF.

This clonotype was recorded many times. The rearrangement uses TRBV12-5 and TRBJ2-5; TRBD2 might be the D (6 bases). The CDR3 spans 14 residues. Between the trimmed V and J ends, which lost 6 bases and 4 bases, there was a span of 15 bases. CDR1 LGHNT and CDR2 FRNRAP come from the germline V gene. The CDR3 nucleotides read TGTGCTAGTGGCCCCGCGGGAATGCGAGAGACCCAGTACTTC. It yields the protein CASGPAGMRETQYF. The entire variable domain, with the rest obtained from reference TRBV12-5 and TRBJ2-5, is as follows: DARVTQTPRHKVTEMGQEVTMRCQPILGHNTVFWYRQTMMQGLELLAYFRNRAPLDDSGMPKDRFSAEMPDATLATLKIQPSEPRDSAVYFCASGPAGMRETQYFGPGTRLLVL.